These T cell receptor beta chains were read from a single sample in a study of blood T cell repertoires in COVID-19. The method was immunoSEQ multiplex PCR; TCRdb's version includes in-frame clones alone and lacks a portion of them. The sample has over 400,000 clones, approximately 83% seen once; the top ten hold roughly 3.2%. Sequencing input: peripheral blood. These receptors were collected from a human donor in a cohort sampled during active COVID-19. Each CDR3 is given with its conserved first and last residue. The D gene is left open where the match is weak. Clone size appears in some rows only: once, few, many, or a class for an expanded clone.

clone_size j_call v_call d_call cdr3_nt cdr3_aa
NA TRBJ1-2 TRBV6-5 NA TGTGCCAGCAACAGGGACCCCCACTATGGCTACACCTTC CASNRDPHYGYTF
NA TRBJ2-7 TRBV6-5 TRBD2 TGTGCCTCGGGAGGGTTCCGACTCTACGAGCAGTACTTC CASGGFRLYEQYF
NA TRBJ1-6 TRBV19 NA TGTGCCAGTAGTATAGTTCCGGGGTCCTATAATTCACCCCTCCACTTT CASSIVPGSYNSPLHF
once TRBJ2-1 TRBV7-2 TRBD2 TGTGCCAGCAGCCTCACTAGCGGGCCCTTTAATGAGCAGTTCTTC CASSLTSGPFNEQFF
NA TRBJ2-4 TRBV27 TRBD1 TGTGCCAGCAGAACAGGGGCTTGGGCGGACATTCAGTACTTC CASRTGAWADIQYF
NA TRBJ2-1 TRBV30 TRBD2 TGTGCCTGGAGTCCGGGACTAGCGGGAGGGGGCAATGAGCAGTTCTTC CAWSPGLAGGGNEQFF
NA TRBJ2-7 TRBV5-4 TRBD2 TGTGCCAGCAGTCCCCGGGGGAGCGGGAGGGCCTACGACGAGCAGTACTTC CASSPRGSGRAYDEQYF
few TRBJ1-2 TRBV7-9 TRBD1 TGTGCCAGCAGCTTACAAACCGGGACAGAGTATGGCTACACCTTC CASSLQTGTEYGYTF
NA TRBJ2-7 TRBV30 NA TGTGCCTGGAGTGTACTAAAGGGGTTCTCCTACGAGCAGTACTTC CAWSVLKGFSYEQYF
NA TRBJ1-1 TRBV30 TRBD1 TGTGCCTGGCACCAGGGGGCGGAAGCTTTCTTT CAWHQGAEAFF
NA TRBJ2-7 TRBV30 TRBD2 TGTGCCTGGACCCCTCGAAGGAGCGGGAGGGTTGTCGAGCAGTACTTC CAWTPRRSGRVVEQYF
NA TRBJ1-1 TRBV2 TRBD1 TGTGCCAGCACCCCGGGACAGGGTTACACTGAAGCTTTCTTT CASTPGQGYTEAFF
few TRBJ1-1 TRBV13 NA TGTGCCAGCAGCTATCTCGTGGCCGCTTTCTTT CASSYLVAAFF
NA TRBJ2-2 TRBV30 NA TGTGCCTGGAGCGGCGGGACTTACACCGGGGAGCTGTTTTTT CAWSGGTYTGELFF
NA TRBJ1-1 TRBV18 NA TGTGCCAGCTCACCAATCCCTGGGGCGAACACTGAAGCTTTCTTT CASSPIPGANTEAFF
few TRBJ2-5 TRBV7-3 NA TGTGCCAGCAGCCCATCCGGGAACCAAGAGACCCAGTACTTC CASSPSGNQETQYF
NA TRBJ1-2 TRBV15 TRBD1 TGTGCCACCAGCAGAGATAGTAGGACAGGGGTAATCCGGTCGGGGGGCTACACCTTC CATSRDSRTGVIRSGGYTF
once TRBJ1-2 TRBV10-3 TRBD1 TGTGCCATCAGGGGGGACAGCTATGGCTACACCTTC CAIRGDSYGYTF
NA TRBJ2-1 TRBV2 TRBD2 TGTGCCAGCAGCGGACTAGGAAACTACAATGAGCAGTTCTTC CASSGLGNYNEQFF
few TRBJ1-2 TRBV7-2 TRBD1 TGTGCCAGCAGCTTATCCAGGGGGAACTATGGCTACACCTTC CASSLSRGNYGYTF